The 23 T cell receptor beta chains below come from one sample, sequenced in a study of blood T cell repertoires in COVID-19. Assay: immunoSEQ multiplex PCR; the TCRdb copy retains only in-frame clones and omits some. The sample holds tens of thousands of clones, 75% to 95% seen once. Sequenced: peripheral blood. The source of these receptors is a human donor with active COVID-19. The donor label of this sample is uncertain.

J is TRBJ1-1 and V is TRBV2; D is perhaps TRBD1 (5 bases). This CDR3 contains 12 residues. Germline V gene sequence: CDR1 SNHLY, CDR2 FYNNEI. V was pared by 9 bases and J by 0 bases, with 8 bases between. As DNA, the CDR3 is TGTGCCAGGGGGGGGATGAACACTGAAGCTTTCTTT. Encoded protein: CARGGMNTEAFF.

The V call is TRBV5-1, the J call TRBJ2-7; D uncertain. The CDR3 runs to 12 residues. V was clipped by 4 bases and J by 4 bases, with 9 bases between them. Looked up from germline, CDR1 is SGHRS and CDR2 is YFSETQ. Written as DNA, the CDR3 is TGCGCCAGCAGCGTAGACTCTTACGAGCAGTACTTC. Protein sequence: CASSVDSYEQYF.

V is TRBV7-9 and J is TRBJ2-7; 8 bases are a match to TRBD1. The V and J ends lost 5 bases and 1 base, in that order; junction bases with no gene match: 7. The CDR3 contains 15 residues. CDR1 and CDR2 from the germline V gene are SEHNR and FQNEAQ (reference sequence). Here the CDR3 DNA reads TGTGCCAGCAGCATACCGGGGACAGGATCCTACGAGCAGTACTTC. Its translation is CASSIPGTGSYEQYF.

This clone came up once. The rearrangement links TRBV19 to TRBJ2-1, with 9 bases matching TRBD2. This CDR3 is built from 15 residues. V lost 7 bases and J lost 9; bases outside the gene matches: 13. The germline V gene has CDR1 LNHDA and CDR2 SQIVND (reference sequence). CDR3 in DNA: TGTGCCAGTAAACCCGGGACTAGCACTCTCACTGAGCAGTTCTTC. Its translation: CASKPGTSTLTEQFF.

The chain uses TRBV9 and TRBJ1-1, with 7 nucleotides matching TRBD1. J lost 1 base, V lost 2 bases, and 2 bases had no gene match. The CDR3 runs to 14 residues. CDR1 is SGDLS and CDR2 is YYNGEE in the germline V gene. The CDR3 is CASSVRDRNTEAFF. The CDR3 nucleotides are TGTGCCAGCAGCGTCCGGGACAGGAACACTGAAGCTTTCTTT.

The chain carries TRBV3-1 (or the pseudogene TRBV3-2) and TRBJ2-2; 8 nucleotides line up with TRBD2. J gave up 3 bases and V 6 bases, and 3 bases lay outside the gene matches. The germline CDR1 and CDR2 sequences are LGHDT and YNNKEL (reference sequence). This CDR3 spans 14 amino acids. DNA of the CDR3: TGTGCCAGCAGTTTAGCGGGGTACACCGGGGAGCTGTTTTTT. Translated: CASSLAGYTGELFF.

V gene TRBV18 combines with J gene TRBJ1-5; D is perhaps TRBD1 (5 bases). The CDR3 has 15 residues. V dropped 4 bases and J dropped 0 bases, with 10 bases sitting between them. CDR1 is KGHSH, CDR2 LQKENI, per germline. As DNA, the CDR3 is TGTGCCAGCTCACGGCAGGGAAATAGCAATCAGCCCCAGCATTTT. This gives the protein CASSRQGNSNQPQHF.

This rearrangement joins TRBV3-1 (or the pseudogene TRBV3-2) to TRBJ1-1; TRBD1 might be the D (5 bases). Germline V gives CDR1 LGHDT, CDR2 YNNKEL (reference sequence). This CDR3 comprises 15 residues. Trimming stripped 5 bases from V and 6 bases from J, with 19 bases between. The CDR3 is CASSVEGAGVSEAFF. The CDR3 coding sequence is TGTGCCAGCAGCGTCGAAGGGGCTGGGGTTTCTGAAGCTTTCTTT.

The genes are TRBV9 and TRBJ2-2; no clear D. Looked up from germline, CDR1 is SGDLS and CDR2 is YYNGEE. The ends were cut back, 0 bases at V and 0 bases at J, with 6 bases in the middle. The CDR3 consists of 15 residues. Written as DNA, the CDR3 is TGTGCCAGCAGCGTAGCACTCCCGAACACCGGGGAGCTGTTTTTT. Translation: CASSVALPNTGELFF.

This chain joins TRBV6-2 or TRBV6-3 and TRBJ2-7; the match to TRBD2 covers 13 bases. The CDR3 length is 18 residues. CDR1 and CDR2 from the germline V gene are MNHEY and SVGEGT. V shed 2 bases and J 6 bases; nucleotides not matched to a gene: 13. CDR3 loop: CASSYAGLAGAPVGEQYV. In DNA, the CDR3 is TGTGCCAGCAGTTACGCCGGACTAGCGGGGGCCCCGGTTGGCGAGCAGTACGTC.

The chain combines TRBV6-2 or TRBV6-3 with TRBJ1-4, with D perhaps TRBD1 (5 bases). CDR1 and CDR2 (germline): MNHEY, SVGEGT. There are 15 residues in the CDR3. Trimming left V 5 bases short and J 8 bases short, with 18 bases between. For the CDR3, the DNA is TGTGCCAGCAGTCACGACAGCCCCGTTCAGGAAAAACTGTTTTTT. It encodes CASSHDSPVQEKLFF.

This chain links TRBV6-5 with TRBJ1-3, with no clear D. Germline loops: CDR1 MNHEY, CDR2 SVGAGI. With 2 bases removed from V and 4 bases from J, the gap between germline ends came to 6 bases. This CDR3 has 13 residues. The CDR3 DNA reads TGTGCCAGCAGTTACCAGGCGGGAAACACCATATATTTT. Its translation is CASSYQAGNTIYF.

The chain couples TRBV12-3 or TRBV12-4 to TRBJ2-5; D is perhaps TRBD1 (5 bases). The CDR3 extends over 13 amino acids. V gave up 5 bases and J gave up 4 bases, with 11 bases separating them. The CDR3, as DNA: TGTGCCAGCAGTCCCTGGGGCGGAGAGACCCAGTACTTC. Its protein product is CASSPWGGETQYF.

The chain joins TRBV19 to TRBJ2-7; D not certain. Trimming shortened V by 3 bases and J by 3 bases, and 9 bases separated the two germline ends. CDR1 and CDR2 from the germline V gene are LNHDA and SQIVND (reference sequence). This CDR3 region has 13 residues. The CDR3 DNA reads TGTGCCAGTAGTATGTGGTCGGGCTACGAGCAGTACTTC. It codes for CASSMWSGYEQYF.

The gene calls are TRBV7-2 and TRBJ1-1, with D perhaps TRBD1 (6 bases). The V end was cut by 5 bases, the J end by 2 bases, with 15 bases between. CDR3 length: 15 residues. Germline V lookup: CDR1 SGHTA, CDR2 FQGNSA. The CDR3 loop reads CASSLMGARNTEAFF. The CDR3 bases are TGTGCCAGCAGCCTGATGGGGGCGCGAAACACTGAAGCTTTCTTT.

This chain joins TRBV7-9 and TRBJ2-1; 7 nucleotides agree with TRBD2. Germline V CDR1 and CDR2: SEHNR, FQNEAQ (reference sequence). The ends lost 2 bases at V and 9 bases at J; junction bases unmatched: 7. The CDR3 covers 14 residues. CDR3 amino acids: CASSLNVLAGEQFF. CDR3 nucleotides: TGTGCCAGCAGCTTAAATGTTTTAGCGGGTGAGCAGTTCTTC.

This clone has just a few counts. The chain carries TRBV7-8 and TRBJ2-3; 12 bases line up with TRBD2. This CDR3 is 20 amino acids long. V lost 3 bases to trimming and J lost 2 bases; unmatched junction nucleotides: 15. Germline V gives CDR1 SGHVS, CDR2 FQNEAQ. The CDR3 spells CASSFGGLAGAHIYTDTQYF. In DNA form, the CDR3 reads TGTGCCAGCAGCTTTGGGGGACTAGCGGGCGCCCATATCTACACAGATACGCAGTATTTT.

In nucleotides, the CDR3 is TGTGCCAGCAGCCCGGGCCAGGGCCTTGGCTACACCTTC. Its translation is CASSPGQGLGYTF. This sequence joins TRBV11-2 and TRBJ1-2; perhaps TRBD1 as D (5 bases). Trimming took 5 bases from V and 7 from J, leaving 14 bases between them. The CDR3 extends over 13 amino acids. CDR1 and CDR2 (germline): SGHAT, FQNNGV.

The DNA of the CDR3 is TGTGCCAGCAGCCTAAAGGGGGTAAAGTACGAGCAGTACTTC. Translation: CASSLKGVKYEQYF. The chain links TRBV3-1 (or the pseudogene TRBV3-2) to TRBJ2-7; the D gene is possibly TRBD1 (6 bases). V dropped 4 bases and J dropped 4 bases, with 14 bases sitting between them. Looked up from germline, CDR1 is LGHDT and CDR2 is YNNKEL (reference sequence). CDR3 length: 14 amino acids.

V gene TRBV6-5 combines with J gene TRBJ1-2, with D uncertain. The CDR3 runs to 11 residues. Looked up from germline, CDR1 is MNHEY and CDR2 is SVGAGI. With 8 bases removed from V and 3 bases from J, the gap between germline ends came to 7 bases. The CDR3 loop reads CASGEDYGYTF. Here the CDR3 DNA reads TGTGCCAGCGGAGAGGACTATGGCTACACCTTC.

The rearrangement uses TRBV7-9 and TRBJ1-1; TRBD1 matches 9 bases. This CDR3 has 14 residues. The germline gives CDR1 SEHNR, CDR2 FQNEAQ (reference sequence). Trimming removed 5 bases from V and 7 bases from J; junction bases left unmatched: 8. CDR3 amino acids: CASSLRDRAVEAFF. Written as DNA, the CDR3 is TGTGCCAGCAGCCTGCGGGACAGGGCTGTTGAAGCTTTCTTT.

J is TRBJ2-7 and V is TRBV5-1; maybe TRBD2 (5 bases). V was trimmed by 5 bases and J by 1 base, leaving 10 bases between them. CDR1 is SGHRS, CDR2 YFSETQ, per germline. The length of the CDR3 is 13 residues. This CDR3 is CASREPGSYEQYF. CDR3 sequence (DNA): TGCGCCAGCAGGGAGCCGGGGTCCTACGAGCAGTACTTC.

The gene calls are TRBV27 and TRBJ2-1, with 13 bases matching TRBD2. J gave up 9 bases and V 5 bases, and 10 bases lay outside the gene matches. The CDR3 has 16 residues. Germline CDR1 reads MNHEY; CDR2 reads SMNVEV (reference sequence). Here the CDR3 DNA reads TGTGCCAGCAGTAAGATACTAGCGGGAGGGCCGGGTGAGCAGTTCTTC. Residues: CASSKILAGGPGEQFF.